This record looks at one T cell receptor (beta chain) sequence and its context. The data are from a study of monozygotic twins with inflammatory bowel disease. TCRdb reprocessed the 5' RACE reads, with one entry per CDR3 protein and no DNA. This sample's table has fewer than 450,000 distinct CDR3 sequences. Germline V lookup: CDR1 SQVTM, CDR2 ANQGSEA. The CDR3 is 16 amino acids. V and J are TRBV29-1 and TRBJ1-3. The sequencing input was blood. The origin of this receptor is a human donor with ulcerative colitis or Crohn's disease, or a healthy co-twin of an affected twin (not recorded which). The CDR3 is CSVEDYRRSSGNTIYF.